This TCR beta chain comes out of a study of blood T cells in healthy people across ages. Broader study findings: The lack of PBMC sorting stopped any conclusive naive versus antigen-experienced comparison.

For this clonotype: Antigen: not known.

Per the germline V gene, CDR1 is DFQATT and CDR2 is SNEGSKA (reference sequence). Between the trimmed V and J ends, which lost 0 bases and 1 base, there was a span of 12 bases. The CDR3 consists of 16 residues. At least 6 micrograms of total RNA were extracted per sample. Sample-barcoded 5' priming and a J-beta primer mix drove a second PCR of about 6 to 12 cycles. Each cDNA molecule was tagged by a template-switch adaptor that had 12 random nucleotides. The yield of each sample was at least 2.5 million CDR3-containing paired-end reads. TCRdb analysed the 5' RACE reads with MiXCR anew, one entry per CDR3 protein. The sample yields more than 1 million distinct CDR3 sequences, around 45% seen once.

Source material: blood. The genes are TRBV20-1 and TRBJ2-2, with unresolved D. This TCR was sampled from a woman in her fifties or sixties in good health. The CDR3 loop reads CSARDPLRVNTGELFF. CDR3 bases: TGCAGTGCTAGAGATCCTTTAAGGGTGAACACCGGGGAGCTGTTTTTT.